Presented here are 23 T cell receptor beta chains from one specimen sequenced in a study of blood T cell repertoires in COVID-19. Data came from immunoSEQ multiplex PCR; TCRdb stores just in-frame clones and leaves some out. The top ten clones hold roughly a tenth of a sample with roughly 210,000 clones, around 84% of them seen once. Material: peripheral blood. These receptors all stem from a woman older than 75 with COVID-19, enrolled during active disease.

The rearrangement joins TRBV19 to TRBJ2-4, with a tentative D call TRBD2 (6 bases). The CDR3 is 18 residues long. V gave up 7 bases and J gave up 1 base, with 23 bases separating them. Germline CDR1 reads LNHDA; CDR2 reads SQIVND (reference sequence). Here the CDR3 reads CASNGGAGWGFAKNIQYF. The CDR3 DNA reads as TGTGCCAGTAATGGCGGGGCAGGGTGGGGTTTCGCCAAAAACATTCAGTACTTC.

V and J are TRBV30 and TRBJ1-2, with TRBD1 as a possible D gene (5 bases). Trimming left V 2 bases short and J 4 bases short, with 14 bases between. Germline V gives CDR1 GTSNPN, CDR2 SVGIG (reference sequence). This CDR3 spans 14 amino acids. The CDR3 loop is CAWSPPQATYGYTF. The CDR3 region has the DNA TGTGCCTGGAGTCCCCCACAGGCCACCTATGGCTACACCTTC.

This chain connects TRBV5-1 to TRBJ2-2; unclear D gene. Germline loops: CDR1 SGHRS, CDR2 YFSETQ. The V and J ends lost 5 bases and 6 bases respectively, with 17 bases between them. This CDR3 has 15 amino acids. The CDR3 DNA reads as TGCGCCAGCAGTTTAAGCGACTCCCCCGCCGGGGAGCTGTTTTTT. Protein: CASSLSDSPAGELFF.

V usage is TRBV7-2 and J usage is TRBJ1-2; D perhaps matches TRBD1 (5 bases). Looked up from germline, CDR1 is SGHTA and CDR2 is FQGNSA. CDR3 length: 14 residues. V shed 7 bases and J shed 3 bases, with 15 bases lying between them. Here the CDR3 DNA reads TGTGCCAGCACCCCCACTGACAGATACTATGGCTACACCTTC. Amino acids: CASTPTDRYYGYTF.

The J gene is TRBJ1-2, the V gene TRBV11-2; a weak D match, TRBD1 (5 bases). This CDR3 has 12 residues. Per germline, CDR1 SGHAT and CDR2 FQNNGV. Trimming removed 5 bases at V and 5 bases at J, with 9 bases between. DNA for the CDR3: TGTGCCAGCAGCGCAGGGTGGTATGGCTACACCTTC. The encoded protein is CASSAGWYGYTF.

The rearrangement uses TRBV6-1 and TRBJ1-5; 7 nucleotides match TRBD1. CDR1 and CDR2 (germline): MNHNS, SASEGT. V was clipped by 2 bases and J by 0 bases; unmatched bases: 10. This CDR3 comprises 18 residues. CDR3 sequence (DNA): TGTGCCAGCAGTGAAAAAAGGGGGACAGAGTATAGCAATCAGCCCCAGCATTTT. It codes for CASSEKRGTEYSNQPQHF.

The sample holds one count of this clone. The rearrangement uses TRBV7-8 and TRBJ2-1; TRBD2 agrees at 11 bases. CDR3 size: 19 residues. Germline CDR1 reads SGHVS; CDR2 reads FQNEAQ. V lost 4 bases, J lost 0 bases, and 11 bases stayed unmatched. CDR3: CASSSRLAGSSYSYNEQFF. The CDR3 nucleotides read TGTGCCAGCAGCTCCCGACTAGCGGGGAGTAGTTACTCCTACAATGAGCAGTTCTTC.

V and J are TRBV2 and TRBJ2-7; D gene ambiguous. This CDR3 has 13 residues. CDR1 and CDR2 from the germline V gene are SNHLY and FYNNEI. Trimming pared 3 bases from V and 4 bases from J, leaving 10 bases between. The CDR3 here is CASSDRGNYEQYF. CDR3 nucleotide sequence: TGTGCCAGCAGTGATAGAGGAAATTACGAGCAGTACTTC.

This clone is a singleton in its sample. This chain links TRBV12-3 or TRBV12-4 with TRBJ1-4; D ambiguous. The CDR3 consists of 12 residues. V was clipped by 3 bases and J by 10 bases, with 9 bases between them. The CDR3 spells CASSLSPGKLFF. For the CDR3, the DNA is TGTGCCAGCAGTTTGAGCCCGGGAAAACTGTTTTTT.

The chain joins TRBV9 to TRBJ2-5; possible D gene TRBD2, 5 bases. The germline V gene has CDR1 SGDLS and CDR2 YYNGEE. This CDR3 region has 15 residues. V was shortened by 2 bases and J by 5 bases, with 16 bases between the two germline ends. The CDR3 spells CASSVTSSGGETQYF. In nucleotides, the CDR3 is TGTGCCAGCAGCGTTACCTCATCTGGCGGGGAGACCCAGTACTTC.

The chain is built from TRBV28 and TRBJ2-3, with a tentative D call TRBD2 (7 bases). V lost 7 bases to trimming and J lost 5 bases, with 22 bases between them. The length of the CDR3 is 16 residues. In germline, CDR1 is MDHEN, CDR2 SYDVKM. The DNA for the CDR3 is TGTGCCAGCAAGGAAACGGGGGGCAATTTAGTAGATACGCAGTATTTT. Residues: CASKETGGNLVDTQYF. The full variable domain, completed using reference TRBV28 and TRBJ2-3, is DVKVTQSSRYLVKRTGEKVFLECVQDMDHENMFWYRQDPGLGLRLIYFSYDVKMKEKGDIPEGYSVSREKKERFSLILESASTNQTSMYLCASKETGGNLVDTQYFGPGTRLTVL.

This clone was observed a handful of times. V and J are TRBV5-6 and TRBJ1-2; weak D call: TRBD1 (5 bases). Germline V lookup: CDR1 SGHDT, CDR2 YYEEEE. This CDR3 spans 16 amino acids. Deletions cut 0 bases from V and 0 bases from J, with 12 bases between. CDR3 nucleotides: TGTGCCAGCAGCTTGGTCAGTACGGGGGCTAACTATGGCTACACCTTC. Its protein product is CASSLVSTGANYGYTF.

This chain connects TRBV27 to TRBJ2-5; D is unresolved. This CDR3 is built from 12 residues. Germline V gene data show CDR1 as MNHEY and CDR2 as SMNVEV (reference sequence). Trimming took 5 bases from V and 7 from J, leaving 11 bases between them. CDR3: CASSTPPGTQYF. Here the CDR3 DNA reads TGTGCCAGCAGTACCCCCCCGGGGACCCAGTACTTC.

CDR3 nucleotide sequence: TGTGCCAGCAGCCACTTTAGCGGGGGGCCGAGCTCCTACAATGAGCAGTTCTTC. Residues: CASSHFSGGPSSYNEQFF. V usage is TRBV3-1 (or the pseudogene TRBV3-2) and J usage is TRBJ2-1, with 10 nucleotides matching TRBD2. After removal of 3 bases from V and 0 bases from J, the junction contained 8 bases not matched to a gene. CDR3 length equals 18 residues. Per the germline V gene, CDR1 is LGHDT and CDR2 is YNNKEL (reference sequence).

The chain carries TRBV19 and TRBJ1-4, with TRBD1 as a possible D gene (6 bases). This CDR3 is built from 13 residues. Germline V gives CDR1 LNHDA, CDR2 SQIVND (reference sequence). The germline V and J ends were trimmed by 11 bases and 5 bases, with 15 bases remaining between them. CDR3 in amino acids: CASSGQANEKLFF. As DNA, the CDR3 is TGTGCCTCCTCGGGACAAGCGAATGAAAAACTGTTTTTT.

The CDR3 reads CASLRLDEQFF. The CDR3 DNA reads TGTGCCAGCCTCAGATTGGATGAGCAGTTCTTC. The chain employs TRBV5-4 and TRBJ2-1; D not certain. Germline CDR1 reads SGHNT; CDR2 reads YYREEE (reference sequence). V shed 7 bases and J shed 8 bases, with 10 bases lying between them. The CDR3 covers 11 residues.

This clone was found a few times. This rearrangement joins TRBV28 to TRBJ1-1, with 7 bases matching TRBD1. CDR3 length: 17 residues. The J segment lost 0 bases and the V segment lost 4 bases, leaving 11 bases of the junction unmatched. Germline values: CDR1 MDHEN, CDR2 SYDVKM. DNA of the CDR3: TGTGCCAGCAGTTCTCCGGGACAGCTGGGATTGAACACTGAAGCTTTCTTT. Amino acid sequence: CASSSPGQLGLNTEAFF.

CDR3 coding DNA: TGCGCCAGCAGCCCGACTAGCGGGGGTGGTGGGGAGACCCAGTACTTC. It yields the protein CASSPTSGGGGETQYF. The chain has TRBV5-1 and TRBJ2-5; TRBD2 matches at 12 bases. This CDR3 contains 16 residues. Looked up from germline, CDR1 is SGHRS and CDR2 is YFSETQ. J gave up 5 bases and V 4 bases, and 9 bases lay outside the gene matches.

J is TRBJ1-4 and V is TRBV18; D not resolved. The CDR3 is 15 residues long. Trimming stripped 2 bases from V and 0 bases from J, with 7 bases between. Germline loops: CDR1 KGHSH, CDR2 LQKENI. CDR3 sequence reads: CASSPSYATNEKLFF. The CDR3 DNA reads as TGTGCCAGCTCACCATCCTATGCAACTAATGAAAAACTGTTTTTT.

In DNA form, the CDR3 reads TGTGCCAGCAGCTTGACGTTTGAGGTCACCACGTATGGCTACACCTTC. It specifies CASSLTFEVTTYGYTF. The chain links TRBV5-4 to TRBJ1-2, with D hard to call. The V and J ends lost 1 base and 5 bases respectively, with 18 bases between them. This CDR3 is 16 amino acids long. CDR1 is SGHNT, CDR2 YYREEE, per germline (reference sequence).

This clone was picked up a small number of times. The J gene is TRBJ1-5, the V gene TRBV6-1, with 10 bases matching TRBD1. J lost 7 bases, V lost 2 bases, and 5 bases had no gene match. The CDR3 is 15 amino acids. Looked up from germline, CDR1 is MNHNS and CDR2 is SASEGT. The chain's CDR3 is CASSERDRGSQPQHF. CDR3 in DNA: TGTGCCAGCAGTGAAAGGGACAGGGGTAGCCAGCCCCAGCATTTT.

The chain links TRBV27 to TRBJ1-1; no firm D call. The CDR3 loop spans 14 amino acids. V shed 3 bases and J shed 4 bases, with 12 bases lying between them. Per germline, CDR1 MNHEY and CDR2 SMNVEV (reference sequence). The CDR3 coding sequence is TGTGCCAGCAGTTTTCGGGGTATGGGCACTGAAGCTTTCTTT. It is translated as CASSFRGMGTEAFF.

This clone turned up a few times. This sequence joins TRBV5-1 and TRBJ2-5; tentative D call: TRBD2 (6 bases). This CDR3 has 14 residues. Germline CDR1 SGHRS, CDR2 YFSETQ. Trimming left V 4 bases short and J 9 bases short, with 19 bases between. The CDR3 loop reads CASSPSGPPGSQYF. In DNA, the CDR3 is TGCGCCAGCAGCCCGAGCGGGCCTCCCGGTTCCCAGTACTTC.